The rows below give T cell receptor beta chains drawn from one sample of a study of cytomegalovirus exposure and HLA in healthy donors. Produced via immunoSEQ multiplex PCR; TCRdb's table is partial and in-frame only. The sample has hundreds of thousands of clones, approximately 88% seen once; the top ten hold more than 13%. The sample consisted of PBMCs. The origin of the receptors is a woman between 25 and 40 years old in good health and CMV-seropositive. CDR3s include the opening cysteine and the closing phenylalanine or tryptophan. Fields, in order: V gene, clone size, D gene, J gene, CDR3 protein, CDR3 DNA. A D gene is named only where the DNA matches it firmly. Size is stated for part of the rows, as once, few or many counts, or as a class when the clone is expanded.

V: TRBV29-1
size: NA
D: TRBD2
J: TRBJ2-6
CDR3: CSVEEWAGVKSGANVLTF
DNA: TGCAGCGTTGAAGAATGGGCGGGAGTGAAGTCTGGGGCCAACGTCCTGACTTTC

V: TRBV27
size: once
D: TRBD2
J: TRBJ2-1
CDR3: CASSPRSGRVYNEQFF
DNA: TGTGCCAGCAGTCCGCGAAGCGGGAGGGTTTACAATGAGCAGTTCTTC

V: TRBV6-4
size: NA
D: NA
J: TRBJ2-1
CDR3: CASSDSTAEPNEQFF
DNA: TGTGCCAGCAGTGACTCGACAGCGGAGCCGAATGAGCAGTTCTTC

V: TRBV27
size: NA
D: TRBD2
J: TRBJ2-3
CDR3: CASSLLAGRMDTQYF
DNA: TGTGCCAGCAGTTTATTAGCGGGGAGGATGGATACGCAGTATTTT

V: TRBV29-1
size: NA
D: TRBD1
J: TRBJ1-2
CDR3: CSVEGGANYGYTF
DNA: TGCAGCGTCGAAGGGGGCGCAAACTATGGCTACACCTTC

V: TRBV27
size: NA
D: TRBD1
J: TRBJ1-1
CDR3: CASSSGGVNTEAFF
DNA: TGTGCCAGCAGTTCAGGGGGGGTGAACACTGAAGCTTTCTTT

V: TRBV11-2
size: NA
D: TRBD2
J: TRBJ2-1
CDR3: CASSLVASGSFNEQFF
DNA: TGTGCCAGCAGCTTAGTTGCTAGCGGGAGTTTCAATGAGCAGTTCTTC

V: TRBV6-5
size: NA
D: NA
J: TRBJ1-1
CDR3: CASSSQVNSEAFF
DNA: TGTGCCAGCAGTTCCCAGGTGAACAGTGAAGCTTTCTTT

V: TRBV2
size: NA
D: NA
J: TRBJ1-1
CDR3: CASGGIRDEPEAFF
DNA: TGTGCCAGCGGGGGGATCAGGGATGAACCTGAAGCTTTCTTT

V: TRBV9
size: NA
D: TRBD2
J: TRBJ2-7
CDR3: CASSVTGTSGSSYEQYF
DNA: TGTGCCAGCAGCGTCACCGGGACTAGCGGGAGTAGCTACGAGCAGTACTTC

V: TRBV27
size: once
D: NA
J: TRBJ2-7
CDR3: CASSPIRRDHEQYF
DNA: TGTGCCAGCAGCCCAATCCGGCGGGACCACGAGCAGTACTTC

V: TRBV7-9
size: once
D: NA
J: TRBJ1-2
CDR3: CASSSQGQGYGYTF
DNA: TGTGCCAGCAGCTCTCAGGGACAAGGTTATGGCTACACCTTC

V: TRBV27
size: NA
D: NA
J: TRBJ2-3
CDR3: CASRNSRGGGADTQYF
DNA: TGTGCCAGCAGAAACTCGCGGGGCGGAGGCGCAGATACGCAGTATTTT

V: TRBV6-1
size: NA
D: NA
J: TRBJ2-7
CDR3: CASSEEHRVGYEQYF
DNA: TGTGCCAGCAGTGAAGAACACAGGGTGGGCTACGAGCAGTACTTC

V: TRBV27
size: NA
D: TRBD2
J: TRBJ2-3
CDR3: CASRPVASGPERDTQYF
DNA: TGTGCCAGCCGTCCGGTGGCTAGCGGGCCGGAAAGGGATACGCAGTATTTT

V: TRBV5-6
size: NA
D: TRBD2
J: TRBJ2-7
CDR3: CASSGAGENSDEQYF
DNA: TGTGCCAGCAGCGGGGCGGGAGAGAATTCAGACGAGCAGTACTTC

V: TRBV27
size: NA
D: NA
J: TRBJ1-5
CDR3: CASSLSDSNQPQHF
DNA: TGTGCCAGCAGTTTATCGGACAGCAATCAGCCCCAGCATTTT

V: TRBV29-1
size: once
D: NA
J: TRBJ2-7
CDR3: CSVGSGAYEQYF
DNA: TGCAGCGTTGGTTCAGGGGCCTACGAGCAGTACTTC

V: TRBV28
size: NA
D: NA
J: TRBJ2-1
CDR3: CASRPNTGSYNEQFF
DNA: TGTGCCAGCAGACCTAATACGGGATCCTACAATGAGCAGTTCTTC

V: TRBV29-1
size: NA
D: TRBD1
J: TRBJ1-1
CDR3: CSVMRPGTGVTEAFF
DNA: TGCAGCGTTATGAGACCCGGGACAGGGGTAACTGAAGCTTTCTTT

V: TRBV11-2
size: once
D: NA
J: TRBJ1-2
CDR3: CASSPRDWGTNYGYTF
DNA: TGTGCCAGCAGCCCAAGAGACTGGGGAACAAACTATGGCTACACCTTC

V: TRBV9
size: NA
D: NA
J: TRBJ2-7
CDR3: CASSGPLGPSYEQYF
DNA: TGTGCCAGCAGCGGACCCTTAGGCCCTTCATACGAGCAGTACTTC

V: TRBV28
size: NA
D: NA
J: TRBJ1-5
CDR3: CASRRGNQPQHF
DNA: TGTGCCAGCAGGCGAGGGAATCAGCCCCAGCATTTT

V: TRBV19
size: NA
D: TRBD1
J: TRBJ1-2
CDR3: CASRGQEAHGYTF
DNA: TGTGCCAGTAGGGGACAGGAGGCACATGGCTACACCTTC

V: TRBV30
size: NA
D: NA
J: TRBJ2-1
CDR3: CAWSVGPENEQFF
DNA: TGTGCCTGGAGTGTAGGGCCAGAGAATGAGCAGTTCTTC

V: TRBV6-5
size: NA
D: TRBD1
J: TRBJ1-1
CDR3: CASRGTADEAFF
DNA: TGTGCCAGCCGAGGGACAGCCGACGAAGCTTTCTTT

V: TRBV4-1
size: NA
D: NA
J: TRBJ2-2
CDR3: CASSHPRHTNTGELFF
DNA: TGCGCCAGCAGCCATCCGAGACATACGAACACCGGGGAGCTGTTTTTT

V: TRBV5-4
size: NA
D: NA
J: TRBJ1-1
CDR3: CASSSETDTEAFF
DNA: TGTGCCAGCAGCTCAGAGACGGACACTGAAGCTTTCTTT

V: TRBV2
size: NA
D: TRBD2
J: TRBJ2-1
CDR3: CASLRTSGSDEQFF
DNA: TGTGCCAGCCTGCGGACTAGCGGGAGCGATGAGCAGTTCTTC

V: TRBV30
size: few
D: NA
J: TRBJ1-5
CDR3: CAWSVTDDQPQHF
DNA: TGTGCCTGGAGTGTAACCGACGATCAGCCCCAGCATTTT

V: TRBV20-1
size: NA
D: NA
J: TRBJ2-3
CDR3: CSAREGYTQYF
DNA: TGCAGTGCTAGAGAAGGATATACGCAGTATTTT

V: TRBV13
size: once
D: NA
J: TRBJ2-3
CDR3: CASSQTGTARSPYGQYF
DNA: TGTGCCAGCAGCCAGACCGGGACTGCCAGGAGCCCGTATGGGCAGTATTTT

V: TRBV5-1
size: NA
D: NA
J: TRBJ1-1
CDR3: CASSQGIDTEAFF
DNA: TGCGCCAGCAGCCAGGGGATTGACACTGAAGCTTTCTTT

V: TRBV5-1
size: NA
D: TRBD1
J: TRBJ2-1
CDR3: CASIKGQGAHNEQFF
DNA: TGCGCCAGTATAAAAGGACAGGGGGCCCACAATGAGCAGTTCTTC

V: TRBV6-6
size: NA
D: NA
J: TRBJ2-7
CDR3: CASSYVLSSSYEQYF
DNA: TGTGCCAGCAGTTACGTGCTTTCTAGCTCCTACGAGCAGTACTTC

V: TRBV5-1
size: NA
D: NA
J: TRBJ2-3
CDR3: CASSGGIHTQYF
DNA: TGCGCCAGCAGCGGCGGAATCCATACGCAGTATTTT

V: TRBV6-1
size: NA
D: NA
J: TRBJ2-7
CDR3: CASTVYRAAYEQYF
DNA: TGTGCCAGCACGGTGTACAGGGCCGCCTACGAGCAGTACTTC

V: TRBV4-1
size: NA
D: NA
J: TRBJ1-4
CDR3: CASSPSPPVPPDTHEKLFF
DNA: TGCGCCAGCAGCCCCTCGCCCCCCGTGCCCCCGGATACCCACGAAAAACTGTTTTTT

V: TRBV5-5
size: few
D: TRBD1
J: TRBJ1-1
CDR3: CASSLGQGRYTEAFF
DNA: TGTGCCAGCAGCCTAGGACAGGGGAGGTACACTGAAGCTTTCTTT

V: TRBV27
size: NA
D: NA
J: TRBJ1-2
CDR3: CASSDLYGYTF
DNA: TGTGCCAGCAGCGACTTGTATGGCTACACCTTC

V: TRBV4-1
size: NA
D: NA
J: TRBJ2-1
CDR3: CASSQDVWQGTYSYNEQFF
DNA: TGCGCCAGCAGCCAAGATGTCTGGCAGGGAACTTACTCCTACAATGAGCAGTTCTTC

V: TRBV6-1
size: once
D: NA
J: TRBJ2-7
CDR3: CASRVGHLSSYEQYF
DNA: TGTGCCAGCAGGGTGGGACACCTCTCCTCCTACGAGCAGTACTTC

V: TRBV28
size: NA
D: NA
J: TRBJ1-5
CDR3: CASSLSRQPQHF
DNA: TGTGCCAGCAGTTTATCCAGACAGCCCCAGCATTTT

V: TRBV5-1
size: NA
D: NA
J: TRBJ2-7
CDR3: CASRLIEGSSYEQYF
DNA: TGCGCCAGCAGACTAATTGAGGGGAGCTCCTACGAGCAGTACTTC

V: TRBV6-5
size: NA
D: NA
J: TRBJ2-1
CDR3: CASSYSRSNEQFF
DNA: TGTGCCAGCAGTTACAGCAGGTCGAATGAGCAGTTCTTC

V: TRBV29-1
size: NA
D: NA
J: TRBJ2-1
CDR3: CSVVSGATYNEQFF
DNA: TGCAGCGTTGTCTCAGGGGCTACCTACAATGAGCAGTTCTTC

V: TRBV4-1
size: NA
D: NA
J: TRBJ2-1
CDR3: CASSQGAKEQFF
DNA: TGCGCCAGCAGCCAAGGGGCCAAAGAGCAGTTCTTC

V: TRBV29-1
size: NA
D: NA
J: TRBJ2-7
CDR3: CSVVPYRSGRSYEQYF
DNA: TGCAGCGTTGTCCCCTACAGGTCAGGGCGGTCCTACGAGCAGTACTTC

V: TRBV6-1
size: NA
D: NA
J: TRBJ2-1
CDR3: CASSLQEPYNEQFF
DNA: TGTGCCAGCAGTTTACAGGAGCCTTACAATGAGCAGTTCTTC

V: TRBV28
size: NA
D: NA
J: TRBJ1-2
CDR3: CASGQISEYYGYTF
DNA: TGTGCCAGCGGGCAAATCAGCGAATACTATGGCTACACCTTC

V: TRBV6-5
size: NA
D: NA
J: TRBJ2-7
CDR3: CASSPSYEQYF
DNA: TGTGCCAGCAGTCCCTCCTACGAGCAGTACTTC

V: TRBV27
size: NA
D: TRBD1
J: TRBJ1-5
CDR3: CASGTENQPQHF
DNA: TGTGCCAGTGGGACAGAGAATCAGCCCCAGCATTTT

V: TRBV7-7
size: NA
D: NA
J: TRBJ2-3
CDR3: CASSSGLTSTDTQYF
DNA: TGTGCTAGCAGCTCCGGACTGACTAGCACAGATACGCAGTATTTT

V: TRBV27
size: NA
D: NA
J: TRBJ2-3
CDR3: CASYPYGGRGTDTQYF
DNA: TGTGCCAGCTATCCTTACGGGGGAAGAGGCACAGATACGCAGTATTTT

V: TRBV28
size: once
D: NA
J: TRBJ2-7
CDR3: CASSFGWGGRRNEQYF
DNA: TGTGCCAGCAGTTTTGGTTGGGGTGGGAGGAGGAACGAGCAGTACTTC

V: TRBV29-1
size: NA
D: TRBD2
J: TRBJ2-3
CDR3: CSVDTGGTDTQYF
DNA: TGCAGCGTTGACACGGGGGGGACAGATACGCAGTATTTT

V: TRBV5-1
size: once
D: NA
J: TRBJ1-1
CDR3: CASSLTGQRNTEAFF
DNA: TGCGCCAGCAGCTTGACAGGACAACGGAACACTGAAGCTTTCTTT

V: TRBV30
size: NA
D: NA
J: TRBJ1-4
CDR3: CAWSQGRGINEKLFF
DNA: TGTGCCTGGAGCCAAGGACGGGGGATTAATGAAAAACTGTTTTTT

V: TRBV2
size: NA
D: TRBD2
J: TRBJ2-1
CDR3: CASSENSGRAIREQFF
DNA: TGTGCCAGCAGTGAAAATAGCGGGAGGGCGATTAGGGAGCAGTTCTTC